This record concerns one TCR beta chain sequence. The entry originates in a study of blood T cell repertoires in COVID-19. Study-level information: COVID-19 samples, acute and convalescent, were from the United States, Italy and Spain. The analysed material was cDNA or gDNA that came from T cells, B-cell-depleted T cells, or PBMCs.

As originally analysed: Reference gene primers were amplified, and this amplification served to estimate nucleated cell counts. Data came from immunoSEQ multiplex PCR; TCRdb stores just in-frame clones and leaves some out. The D gene and trimming were derived from the DNA, and the V and J assignments and clone size from that table. This sample has 250,000 to 300,000 clones, with about 91% found just once. This CDR3 has 16 amino acids. Unmatched junction bases numbered 10, after V lost 5 bases and J lost 6 bases. From germline, CDR1 is SGHTA and CDR2 FQGTGA. The chain joins TRBV7-3 to TRBJ2-3, with 11 bases that match TRBD2. This receptor was taken from a woman in her 30s who had recovered from COVID-19. Material: peripheral blood. Written as DNA, the CDR3 is TGTGCCAGCAGCCTTAGCGGGGGGGCTTACCGCGATACGCAGTATTTT. Amino acid sequence: CASSLSGGAYRDTQYF.